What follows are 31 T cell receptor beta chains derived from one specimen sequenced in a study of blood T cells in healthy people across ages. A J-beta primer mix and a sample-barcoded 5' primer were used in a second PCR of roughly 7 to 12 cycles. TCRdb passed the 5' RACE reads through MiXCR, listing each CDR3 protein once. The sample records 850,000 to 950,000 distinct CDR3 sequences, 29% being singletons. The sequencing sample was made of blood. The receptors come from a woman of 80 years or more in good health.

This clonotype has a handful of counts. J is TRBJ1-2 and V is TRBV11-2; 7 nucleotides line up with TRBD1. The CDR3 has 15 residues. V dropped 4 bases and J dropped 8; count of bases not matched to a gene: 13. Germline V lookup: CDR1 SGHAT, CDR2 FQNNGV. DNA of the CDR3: TGTGCCAGCAGCTCGTTAGCGGGAGGGGGCGACGGCTACACCTTC. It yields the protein CASSSLAGGGDGYTF.

CDR3 DNA sequence: TGTGCCAGCAGCAACGGACAGGGGTCCCACAATGAGCAGTTCTTC. Translation: CASSNGQGSHNEQFF. The rearrangement joins TRBV7-3 to TRBJ2-1, with 9 bases aligning to TRBD1. CDR1 is SGHTA, CDR2 FQGTGA, per germline. J was trimmed by 5 bases and V by 5 bases; bases with no gene match: 7. The CDR3 is 15 amino acids.

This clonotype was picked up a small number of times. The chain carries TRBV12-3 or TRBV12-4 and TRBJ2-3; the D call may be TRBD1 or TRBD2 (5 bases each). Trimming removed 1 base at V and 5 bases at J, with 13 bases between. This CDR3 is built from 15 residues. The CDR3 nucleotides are TGTGCCAGCAGTTTAGGGGGCTTGGCGGGAGATACGCAGTATTTT. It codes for CASSLGGLAGDTQYF.

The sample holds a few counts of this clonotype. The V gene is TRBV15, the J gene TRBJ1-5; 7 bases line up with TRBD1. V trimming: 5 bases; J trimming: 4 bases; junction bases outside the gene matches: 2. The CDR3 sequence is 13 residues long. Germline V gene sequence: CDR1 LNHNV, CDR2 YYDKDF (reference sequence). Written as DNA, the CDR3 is TGTGCCACCAGCGAGGACAGGAATCAGCCCCAGCATTTT. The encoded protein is CATSEDRNQPQHF.

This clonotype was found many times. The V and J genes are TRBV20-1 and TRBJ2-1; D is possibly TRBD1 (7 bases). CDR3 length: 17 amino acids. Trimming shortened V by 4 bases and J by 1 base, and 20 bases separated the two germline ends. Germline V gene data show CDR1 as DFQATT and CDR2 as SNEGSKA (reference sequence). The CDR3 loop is CSATALQQGGSYNEQFF. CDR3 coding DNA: TGCAGTGCTACGGCACTCCAGCAGGGGGGATCCTACAATGAGCAGTTCTTC.

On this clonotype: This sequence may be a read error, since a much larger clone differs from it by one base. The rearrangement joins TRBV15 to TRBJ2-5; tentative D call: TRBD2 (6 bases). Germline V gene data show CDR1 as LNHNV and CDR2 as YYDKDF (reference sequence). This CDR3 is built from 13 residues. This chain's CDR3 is CATSSYSSETRYF. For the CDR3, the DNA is TGTGCCACCAGCAGCTATTCTAGCGAGACCCGGTACTTC.

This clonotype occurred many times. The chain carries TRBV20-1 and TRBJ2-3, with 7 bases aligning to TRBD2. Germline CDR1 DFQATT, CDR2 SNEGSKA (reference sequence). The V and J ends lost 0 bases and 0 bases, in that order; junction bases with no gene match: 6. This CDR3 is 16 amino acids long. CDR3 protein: CSAREYGGRSTDTQYF. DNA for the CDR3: TGCAGTGCTAGAGAGTACGGCGGGAGAAGCACAGATACGCAGTATTTT.

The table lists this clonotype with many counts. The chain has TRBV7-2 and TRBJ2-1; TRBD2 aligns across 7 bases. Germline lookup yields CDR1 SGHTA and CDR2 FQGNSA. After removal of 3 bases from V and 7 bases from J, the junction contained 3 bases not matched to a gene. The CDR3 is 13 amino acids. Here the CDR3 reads CASSFRGENEQFF. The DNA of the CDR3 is TGTGCCAGCAGCTTCCGGGGGGAGAATGAGCAGTTCTTC.

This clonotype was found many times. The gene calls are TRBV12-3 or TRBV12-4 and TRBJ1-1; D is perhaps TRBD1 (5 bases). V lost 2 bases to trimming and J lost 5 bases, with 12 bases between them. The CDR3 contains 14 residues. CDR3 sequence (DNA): TGTGCCAGCAGTTTACAGGTCTGGGGGACTGAAGCTTTCTTT. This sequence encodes CASSLQVWGTEAFF.

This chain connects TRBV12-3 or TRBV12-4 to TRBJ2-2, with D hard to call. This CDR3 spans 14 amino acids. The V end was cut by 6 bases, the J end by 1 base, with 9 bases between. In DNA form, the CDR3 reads TGTGCCAGCAGAGGGCAGATGAACACCGGGGAGCTGTTTTTT. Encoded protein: CASRGQMNTGELFF.

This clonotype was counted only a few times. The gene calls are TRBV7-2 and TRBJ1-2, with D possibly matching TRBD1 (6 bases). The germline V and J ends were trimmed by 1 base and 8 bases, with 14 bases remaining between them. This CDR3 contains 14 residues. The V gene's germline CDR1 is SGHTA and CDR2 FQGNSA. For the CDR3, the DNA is TGTGCCAGCAGCTTAGTGAACAGGGAAGGAGGCTACACCTTC. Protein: CASSLVNREGGYTF.

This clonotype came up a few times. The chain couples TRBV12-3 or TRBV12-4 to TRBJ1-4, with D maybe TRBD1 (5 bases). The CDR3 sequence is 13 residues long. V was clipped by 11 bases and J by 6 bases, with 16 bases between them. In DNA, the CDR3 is TGTGCCTCCAACGGGGGGGATCATGAAAAACTGTTTTTT. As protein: CASNGGDHEKLFF.

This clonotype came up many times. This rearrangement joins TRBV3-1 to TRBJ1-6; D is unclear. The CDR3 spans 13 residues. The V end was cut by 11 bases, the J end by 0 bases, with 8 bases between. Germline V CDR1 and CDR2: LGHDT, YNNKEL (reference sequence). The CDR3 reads CAVSTSYNSPLHF. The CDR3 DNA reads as TGTGCCGTATCCACCTCCTATAATTCACCCCTCCACTTT.

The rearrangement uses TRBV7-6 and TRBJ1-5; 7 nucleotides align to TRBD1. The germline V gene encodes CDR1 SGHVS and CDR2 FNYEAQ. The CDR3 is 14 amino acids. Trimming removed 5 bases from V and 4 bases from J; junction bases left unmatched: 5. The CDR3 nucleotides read TGTGCCAGCAGCCGCACAGGGGAAAATCAGCCCCAGCATTTT. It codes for CASSRTGENQPQHF.

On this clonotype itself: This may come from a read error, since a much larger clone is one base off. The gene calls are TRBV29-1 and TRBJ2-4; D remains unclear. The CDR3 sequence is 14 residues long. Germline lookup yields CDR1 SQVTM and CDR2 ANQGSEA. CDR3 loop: CSVSKVDLKNIRYF. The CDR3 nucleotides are TGCAGCGTTAGCAAGGTAGACCTCAAAAACATTCGGTACTTC.

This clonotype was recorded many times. The CDR3 loop reads CASSVATGGRTQYF. CDR3 coding DNA: TGTGCCAGCAGCGTAGCTACGGGGGGAAGGACGCAGTATTTT. This chain joins TRBV9 and TRBJ2-3; 7 bases map to TRBD2. Germline V lookup: CDR1 SGDLS, CDR2 YYNGEE. The CDR3 is 14 amino acids. V lost 0 bases and J lost 9; bases outside the gene matches: 7.

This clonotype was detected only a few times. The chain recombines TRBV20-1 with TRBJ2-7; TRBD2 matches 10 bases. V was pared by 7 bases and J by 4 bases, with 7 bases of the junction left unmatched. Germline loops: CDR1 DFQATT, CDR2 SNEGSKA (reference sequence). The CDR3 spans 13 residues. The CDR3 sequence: CSGSTSGLYEQYF. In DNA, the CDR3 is TGCAGTGGTTCGACTAGCGGGTTATACGAGCAGTACTTC.

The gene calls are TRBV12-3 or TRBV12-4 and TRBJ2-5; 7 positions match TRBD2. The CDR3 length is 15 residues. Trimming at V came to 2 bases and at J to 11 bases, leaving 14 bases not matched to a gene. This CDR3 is CASSLRLAANNEQYF. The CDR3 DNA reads TGTGCCAGCAGTTTAAGGCTAGCGGCTAACAATGAGCAGTACTTC.

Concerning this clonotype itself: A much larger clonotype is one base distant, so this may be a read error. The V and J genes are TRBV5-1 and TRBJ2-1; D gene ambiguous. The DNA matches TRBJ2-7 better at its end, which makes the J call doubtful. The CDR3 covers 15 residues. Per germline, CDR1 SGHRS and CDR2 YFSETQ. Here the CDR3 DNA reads TGCGCCAGCAGCACGACCGCAAGCTCCTACAATGAGCAGTACTTC. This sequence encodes CASSTTASSYNEQYF.

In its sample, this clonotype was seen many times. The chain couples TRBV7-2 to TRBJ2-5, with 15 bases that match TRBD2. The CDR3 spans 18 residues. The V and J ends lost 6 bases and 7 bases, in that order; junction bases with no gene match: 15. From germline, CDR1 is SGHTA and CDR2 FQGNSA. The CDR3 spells CASRMGLAGGFGLGTQYF. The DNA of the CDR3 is TGTGCCAGCAGAATGGGACTAGCGGGGGGCTTTGGTCTTGGGACCCAGTACTTC.

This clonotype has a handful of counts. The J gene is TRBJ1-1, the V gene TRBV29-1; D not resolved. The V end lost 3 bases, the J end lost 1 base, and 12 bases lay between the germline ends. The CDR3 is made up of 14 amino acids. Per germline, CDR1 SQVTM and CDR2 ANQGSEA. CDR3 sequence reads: CSVEEETANTEAFF. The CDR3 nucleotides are TGCAGCGTTGAGGAGGAAACAGCGAACACTGAAGCTTTCTTT.

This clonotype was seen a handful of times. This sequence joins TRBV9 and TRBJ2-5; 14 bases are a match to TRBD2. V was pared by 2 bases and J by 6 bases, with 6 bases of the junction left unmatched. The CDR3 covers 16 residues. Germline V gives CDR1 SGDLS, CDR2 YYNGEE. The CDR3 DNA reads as TGTGCCAGCAGCGTGGGACTAGCGGGGGCTCAACAGACCCAGTACTTC. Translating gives CASSVGLAGAQQTQYF.

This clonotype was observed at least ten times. DNA of the CDR3: TGTGCCAGCAGTGTACAGGATTACAATGAGCAGTTCTTC. Translating gives CASSVQDYNEQFF. The chain employs TRBV12-3 or TRBV12-4 and TRBJ2-1; possibly TRBD1 for D (5 bases). V was cut by 5 bases and J by 4 bases, with 9 bases left in between. This CDR3 has 13 residues.

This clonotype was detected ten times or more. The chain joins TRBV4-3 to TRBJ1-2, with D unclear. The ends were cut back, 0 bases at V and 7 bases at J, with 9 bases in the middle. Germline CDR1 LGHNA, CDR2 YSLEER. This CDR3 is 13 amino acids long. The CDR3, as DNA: TGCGCCAGCAGCCAAGAACGCGGAGGTGGCTACACCTTC. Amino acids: CASSQERGGGYTF.

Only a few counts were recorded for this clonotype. CDR3 DNA: TGTGCCAGCTCACCACCAACCCCCTCAAACTATGGCTACACCTTC. This encodes CASSPPTPSNYGYTF. The rearrangement links TRBV18 to TRBJ1-2; D is unclear. The CDR3 spans 15 residues. The V gene's germline CDR1 is KGHSH and CDR2 LQKENI. Trimming removed 0 bases at V and 2 bases at J, with 10 bases between.

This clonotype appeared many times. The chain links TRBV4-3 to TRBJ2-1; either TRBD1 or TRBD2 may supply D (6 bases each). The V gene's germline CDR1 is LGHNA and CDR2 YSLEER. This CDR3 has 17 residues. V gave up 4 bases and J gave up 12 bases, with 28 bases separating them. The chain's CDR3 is CASSPGAQLWTRKGQFF. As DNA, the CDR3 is TGCGCCAGCAGCCCGGGGGCCCAATTGTGGACCCGCAAAGGGCAGTTCTTC.

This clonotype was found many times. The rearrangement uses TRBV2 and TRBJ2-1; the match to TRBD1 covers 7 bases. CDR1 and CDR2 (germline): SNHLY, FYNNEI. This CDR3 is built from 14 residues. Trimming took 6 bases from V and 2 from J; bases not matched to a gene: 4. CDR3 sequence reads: CASRRTGPYNEQFF. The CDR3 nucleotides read TGTGCCAGCAGGCGGACAGGCCCCTACAATGAGCAGTTCTTC.

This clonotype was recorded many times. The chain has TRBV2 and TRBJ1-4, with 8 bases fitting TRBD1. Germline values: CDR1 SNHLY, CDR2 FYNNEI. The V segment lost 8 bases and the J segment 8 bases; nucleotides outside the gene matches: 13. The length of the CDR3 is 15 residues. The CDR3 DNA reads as TGTGCCAGCGGAGCGGTGAGGACAGGGACAGAAAAACTGTTTTTT. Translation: CASGAVRTGTEKLFF.

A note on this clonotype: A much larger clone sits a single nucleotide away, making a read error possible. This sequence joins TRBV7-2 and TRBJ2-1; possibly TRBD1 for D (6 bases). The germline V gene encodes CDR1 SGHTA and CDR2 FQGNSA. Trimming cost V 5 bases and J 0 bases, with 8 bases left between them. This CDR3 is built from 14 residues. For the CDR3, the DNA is TGTACCAGCAGCGGGGGCTACTCCTACAATGAGCAGTTCTTC. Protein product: CTSSGGYSYNEQFF.

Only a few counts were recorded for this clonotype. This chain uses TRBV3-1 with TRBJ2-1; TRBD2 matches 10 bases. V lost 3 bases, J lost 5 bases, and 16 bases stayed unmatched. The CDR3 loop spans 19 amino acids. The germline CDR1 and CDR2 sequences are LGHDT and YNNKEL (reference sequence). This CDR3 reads CASSHCGTSGVSCHNEQFF. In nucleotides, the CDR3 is TGTGCCAGCAGCCATTGCGGTACTAGCGGGGTATCCTGCCACAATGAGCAGTTCTTC.

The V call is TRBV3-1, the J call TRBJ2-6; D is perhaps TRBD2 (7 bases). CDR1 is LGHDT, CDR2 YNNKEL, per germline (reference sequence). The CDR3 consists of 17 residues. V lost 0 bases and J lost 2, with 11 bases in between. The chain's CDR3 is CASSQDWRGPGANVLTF. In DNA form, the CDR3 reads TGTGCCAGCAGCCAAGACTGGCGGGGGCCTGGGGCCAACGTCCTGACTTTC.